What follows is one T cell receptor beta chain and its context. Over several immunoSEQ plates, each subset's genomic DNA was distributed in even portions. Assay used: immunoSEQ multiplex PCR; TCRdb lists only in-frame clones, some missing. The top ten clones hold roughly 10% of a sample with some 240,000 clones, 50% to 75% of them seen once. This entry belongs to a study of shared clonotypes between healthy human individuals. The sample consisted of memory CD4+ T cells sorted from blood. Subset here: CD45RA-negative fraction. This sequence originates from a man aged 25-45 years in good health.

The CDR3, as DNA: TGTGCCAGCAGTTACAGCGGGAGAAAACCAGATACGCAGTATTTT. The encoded protein is CASSYSGRKPDTQYF. This chain uses TRBV27 with TRBJ2-3; 8 bases match TRBD2. CDR3 length equals 15 residues. CDR1 is MNHEY, CDR2 SMNVEV, per germline (reference sequence). V was clipped by 4 bases and J by 4 bases; unmatched bases: 7.